This entry is about one T cell receptor beta chain. Under the authors' procedure: By means of reference gene primer amplification, nucleated cell counts were estimated. Sequencing was performed with immunoSEQ multiplex PCR; in TCRdb, only in-frame clones are kept and a portion is missing. V and J calls plus clone size are reproduced from that table; the DNA served to infer D and trimming. The sample has 80,000 to 90,000 clones; 70% to 85% are singletons. This sample was taken from a study of blood T cell repertoires in COVID-19. Study information: Spain, Italy and the United States supplied samples that represented acute and convalescent COVID-19.

Seattle's enrolled individuals joined amid active infection and were then monitored longitudinally. The CDR3 extends over 16 amino acids. V lost 2 bases and J lost 8; bases outside the gene matches: 8. Per the germline V gene, CDR1 is SGHDT and CDR2 is YYEEEE. Sequenced material: peripheral blood. The V call is TRBV5-6, the J call TRBJ1-4; 11 nucleotides match TRBD1. This TCR derives from a woman aged 80 or older with COVID-19, enrolled during active disease. In DNA, the CDR3 is TGTGCCAGCAGCTTAGCGGACAGGGGGCATCGGGAAAAACTGTTTTTT. This encodes CASSLADRGHREKLFF. Based on the CDR3 plus reference TRBV5-6 and TRBJ1-4, the full variable domain is DAGVTQSPTHLIKTRGQQVTLRCSPKSGHDTVSWYQQALGQGPQFIFQYYEEEERQRGNFPDRFSGHQFPNYSSELNVNALLLGDSALYLCASSLADRGHREKLFFGSGTQLSVL.